The 26 T cell receptor beta chains below come from one sample, sequenced in a study of breast tumors, draining lymph nodes, adjacent tissues. TCRdb re-called the multiplex PCR reads through MiXCR, storing one row per CDR3 protein. This sample has under 250,000 distinct CDR3 sequences; less than 40% occur once, and the top ten carry roughly 1.3%. Axillary draining lymph nodes of breast cancer patients supplied the node samples. Sequenced sample: axillary lymph node tissue. These receptors were obtained from a female donor with breast cancer. Some clones in this sample may be carry-over from other donors' samples.

This clonotype was recorded many times. This chain joins TRBV4-1 and TRBJ1-3; maybe TRBD1 (6 bases). CDR1 MGHRA and CDR2 YSYEKL come from the germline V gene. Trimming pared 2 bases from V and 0 bases from J, leaving 8 bases between. There are 15 residues in the CDR3. The CDR3 protein is CASSQTDSSGNTIYF. DNA for the CDR3: TGCGCCAGCAGCCAAACGGACAGCTCTGGAAACACCATATATTTT.

This clonotype showed up many times. CDR3 nucleotide sequence: TGTGCCAGCAGCGCAGGACTAGCGGCCAATGAGCAGTTCTTC. Translating it yields CASSAGLAANEQFF. This sequence joins TRBV7-3 and TRBJ2-1; 10 bases are a match to TRBD2. The ends lost 5 bases at V and 6 bases at J; junction bases unmatched: 4. The germline CDR1 and CDR2 sequences are SGHTA and FQGTGA. The CDR3 covers 14 residues. The full variable domain, with the rest looked up from reference TRBV7-3 and TRBJ2-1, is GAGVSQTPSNKVTEKGKYVELRCDPISGHTALYWYRQSLGQGPEFLIYFQGTGAADDSGLPNDRFFAVRPEGSVSTLKIQRTERGDSAVYLCASSAGLAANEQFFGPGTRLTVL.

This clonotype has a single count. This may come from a read error, since a much larger clone is one base off. The gene calls are TRBV3-1 and TRBJ2-7; D assignment may be TRBD1 or TRBD2 (6 bases each). The CDR3 extends over 16 amino acids. The germline V gene encodes CDR1 LGHDT and CDR2 YNNKEL (reference sequence). V was cut by 4 bases and J by 3 bases, with 19 bases left in between. CDR3 residues: CASSLPGRGGIYEQYF. The CDR3 coding sequence is TGTGCCAGCAGCCTTCCTGGCAGGGGAGGAATCTACGAGCAGTACTTC.

This clonotype was recorded many times. The chain carries TRBV11-2 and TRBJ2-1, with 7 bases matching TRBD2. The CDR3 length is 13 residues. CDR1 and CDR2 from the germline V gene are SGHAT and FQNNGV. The V gene end was trimmed by 0 bases and the J gene end by 8 bases; junction bases not matched to a gene: 1. CDR3: CASSLDGRHEQFF. As DNA, the CDR3 is TGTGCCAGCAGCTTAGACGGGAGGCATGAGCAGTTCTTC.

Details on this clonotype: This sequence may be a read error, since a much larger clone differs from it by one base. V and J are TRBV19 and TRBJ2-7; 9 bases fit TRBD2. The J segment lost 3 bases and the V segment lost 1 base, leaving 16 bases of the junction unmatched. The CDR3 is 19 amino acids. CDR1 is LNHDA and CDR2 is SQIVND in the germline V gene (reference sequence). The CDR3 nucleotides read TGTGCCAGTAGTATAGTACCGGCTAGCGGGACCCTTTCTTTCTACGAGCAGTACTTC. The encoded protein is CASSIVPASGTLSFYEQYF.

This clonotype came up many times. This chain uses TRBV30 with TRBJ1-5; weak D call: TRBD1 (6 bases). Germline V CDR1 and CDR2: GTSNPN, SVGIG (reference sequence). The V and J ends lost 0 bases and 5 bases respectively, with 8 bases between them. The CDR3 is 13 residues long. CDR3 protein: CAWSVQGDQPQHF. CDR3 sequence (DNA): TGTGCCTGGAGTGTACAGGGTGATCAGCCCCAGCATTTT.

J is TRBJ1-1 and V is TRBV14; 8 bases line up with TRBD1. Germline values: CDR1 SGHDN, CDR2 FVKESK. The CDR3 consists of 15 residues. The V and J ends lost 4 bases and 0 bases, in that order; junction bases with no gene match: 4. CDR3 sequence (DNA): TGTGCCAGCAGCCTAGGACAGGGCTTGAACACTGAAGCTTTCTTT. Translated, it gives CASSLGQGLNTEAFF.

The chain carries TRBV20-1 and TRBJ2-7; 11 bases are a match to TRBD2. Germline CDR1 reads DFQATT; CDR2 reads SNEGSKA (reference sequence). This CDR3 spans 13 amino acids. V shed 8 bases and J 6 bases; nucleotides not matched to a gene: 9. This CDR3 reads CSFGTSGFSEQYF. CDR3 bases: TGCAGTTTCGGGACTAGCGGTTTCTCCGAGCAGTACTTC.

This clonotype was detected ten times or more. This rearrangement joins TRBV5-6 to TRBJ1-2; D is uncertain. Germline CDR1 reads SGHDT; CDR2 reads YYEEEE. With 2 bases removed from V and 13 bases from J, the gap between germline ends came to 18 bases. CDR3 size: 13 residues. This chain's CDR3 is CASSFSQPHTPTF. CDR3 DNA sequence: TGTGCCAGCAGCTTTTCACAGCCCCACACCCCCACCTTC.

This clonotype appeared many times. The rearrangement joins TRBV24-1 to TRBJ2-1, with unresolved D. This CDR3 has 11 residues. Germline CDR1 reads KGHDR; CDR2 reads SFDVKD. V was trimmed by 9 bases and J by 7 bases, leaving 9 bases between them. CDR3 bases: TGTGCCACCCGTGGTATGAATGAGCAGTTCTTC. This encodes CATRGMNEQFF.

This clonotype was seen many times. The rearrangement uses TRBV6-5 and TRBJ2-7; no clear D gene. The CDR3 covers 12 residues. The V and J ends lost 6 bases and 2 bases respectively, with 8 bases between them. CDR1 is MNHEY and CDR2 is SVGAGI in the germline V gene. The CDR3 bases are TGTGCCAGCAGGACGGATCCCTACGAGCAGTACTTC. It is translated as CASRTDPYEQYF.

The sample holds a few counts of this clonotype. A single base separates this from a much larger clone, so it may be a read error. This chain connects TRBV20-1 to TRBJ1-2; no clear D. The length of the CDR3 is 12 residues. Germline CDR1 is DFQATT and CDR2 is SNEGSKA (reference sequence). The CDR3 here is CSAPVGPGGSTF. CDR3 sequence (DNA): TGCAGTGCTCCGGTGGGCCCCGGAGGCTCCACCTTC.

This clonotype showed up many times. This sequence joins TRBV19 and TRBJ2-7, with D unresolved. The germline V and J ends were trimmed by 4 bases and 4 bases, with 11 bases remaining between them. Germline lookup yields CDR1 LNHDA and CDR2 SQIVND (reference sequence). The CDR3 loop spans 13 amino acids. The CDR3 is CASSKAGLYEQYF. The DNA of the CDR3 is TGTGCCAGTAGTAAGGCAGGCTTATACGAGCAGTACTTC.

CDR3 loop: CSATRLAVIYNEQYF. CDR3 nucleotides: TGCAGTGCTACTAGGCTAGCGGTAATCTACAATGAGCAGTATTTT. J is TRBJ2-3 and V is TRBV20-1, with TRBD2 matching 7 bases. After removal of 4 bases from V and 11 bases from J, the junction contained 18 bases not matched to a gene. This CDR3 comprises 15 residues. The germline CDR1 and CDR2 sequences are DFQATT and SNEGSKA (reference sequence).

The chain links TRBV12-3 or TRBV12-4 to TRBJ1-2; D not certain. The CDR3 loop spans 12 amino acids. Trimming left V 8 bases short and J 8 bases short, with 15 bases between. Written as DNA, the CDR3 is TGTGCCAGCCGAACCGGGGTGGAAGGCTACACCTTC. Amino acids: CASRTGVEGYTF.

This clonotype was found a few times. A single base separates this from a much larger clone, so it may be a read error. The chain carries TRBV11-2 and TRBJ2-5; TRBD2 is a possible D gene (5 bases). The CDR3 has 15 residues. Per germline, CDR1 SGHAT and CDR2 FQNNGV. V lost 5 bases, J lost 7 bases, and 20 bases lay in between. CDR3 loop: CASSPTTGASGTQYF. In nucleotides, the CDR3 is TGTGCCAGCAGCCCGACTACGGGCGCATCCGGGACCCAGTACTTC.

At least ten counts were recorded for this clonotype. The DNA of the CDR3 is TGCAGTGCTAGAGATACAGGGAGAGGAATCCAGCATTTT. Its translation: CSARDTGRGIQHF. The rearrangement joins TRBV20-1 to TRBJ1-5, with D perhaps matching TRBD1 (6 bases). Trimming left V 0 bases short and J 12 bases short, with 15 bases between. The germline gives CDR1 DFQATT, CDR2 SNEGSKA (reference sequence). The CDR3 has 13 amino acids.

As to this clonotype: The missing conserved phenylalanine or tryptophan at the end of this CDR3 makes a read error likely. The DNA is omitted, as the CDR3 cannot be located on it reliably, and the CDR3 follows TCRdb's listing. This chain uses TRBV4-1 with TRBJ2-5; TRBD2, the table's D call, was not compared with the DNA. Germline CDR1 MGHRA, CDR2 YSYEKL. The CDR3 sequence runs 16 residues, both termini included. CDR3: CASSQDSGREPERPST.

As concerns this clonotype: A read error may produce the germline difference seen at one junction end. This sequence joins TRBV12-5 and TRBJ2-5; D unclear. CDR1 is LGHNT and CDR2 is FRNRAP in the germline V gene. There are 19 residues in the CDR3. As DNA, the CDR3 is TGTGCTAGTAGTTTCGTCCCCCTTGAGGTCCTCACGTACCAAGAGACCCAGTACTTC. Residues: CASSFVPLEVLTYQETQYF.

This clonotype has a single count. This sequence may be a read error, since a much larger clone differs from it by one base. The V gene is TRBV30, the J gene TRBJ2-5; D unresolved. This CDR3 is 14 amino acids long. Germline loops: CDR1 GTSNPN, CDR2 SVGIG (reference sequence). The CDR3 loop reads CAWSVGSRQETQHF. CDR3 coding DNA: TGTGCCTGGAGTGTAGGGTCTCGGCAAGAGACCCAGCACTTC.

The chain couples TRBV9 to TRBJ1-6; D is perhaps TRBD1 (5 bases). Germline V lookup: CDR1 SGDLS, CDR2 YYNGEE. This CDR3 spans 13 amino acids. The V end lost 3 bases, the J end lost 6 bases, and 7 bases lay between the germline ends. The CDR3 bases are TGTGCCAGCAGCGGACAGCCTAATTCACCCCTCCACTTT. As protein: CASSGQPNSPLHF.

This clonotype was seen a handful of times. The CDR3 is CASSNLAGVGTGELFF. For the CDR3, the DNA is TGTGCCAGCAGCAACCTAGCGGGAGTCGGCACCGGGGAGCTGTTTTTT. The chain is built from TRBV12-3 or TRBV12-4 and TRBJ2-2, with 10 nucleotides matching TRBD2. J lost 4 bases, V lost 6 bases, and 8 bases had no gene match. CDR3 length: 16 residues.

The chain couples TRBV29-1 to TRBJ2-1; 9 positions match TRBD2. Germline V gene data show CDR1 as SQVTM and CDR2 as ANQGSEA. CDR3 size: 14 residues. V shed 3 bases, J shed 5 bases, and the junction held 5 bases outside the gene matches. CDR3 residues: CSVDLAGLNNEQFF. The CDR3 nucleotides are TGCAGCGTTGACCTAGCGGGACTCAACAATGAGCAGTTCTTC.

This clonotype appeared a few times. This rearrangement joins TRBV30 to TRBJ2-5, with D perhaps assigned TRBD1 or TRBD2 (6 bases each). Per germline, CDR1 GTSNPN and CDR2 SVGIG (reference sequence). V gave up 4 bases and J gave up 1 base, with 13 bases separating them. This CDR3 has 14 amino acids. The CDR3 here is CAWTQGGPQETQYF. The DNA for the CDR3 is TGTGCCTGGACCCAAGGGGGGCCCCAAGAGACCCAGTACTTC.

Ten or more counts support this clonotype. The chain has TRBV9 and TRBJ1-3, with 8 bases identical to TRBD1. CDR1 and CDR2 (germline): SGDLS, YYNGEE. This CDR3 region has 16 residues. J gave up 3 bases and V 4 bases, and 9 bases lay outside the gene matches. As DNA, the CDR3 is TGTGCCAGCAGCCCCTCGGGACAGGCGGGTGGAAACACCATATATTTT. This translates into CASSPSGQAGGNTIYF.

There are many counts of this clonotype. J is TRBJ2-1 and V is TRBV6-5; D is ambiguous. The CDR3 contains 14 residues. Trimming stripped 4 bases from V and 7 bases from J, with 14 bases between. Germline assignment: CDR1 MNHEY and CDR2 SVGAGI. CDR3 protein: CASSSTIGVNEQFF. DNA for the CDR3: TGTGCCAGCAGTTCGACGATTGGGGTGAATGAGCAGTTCTTC.